These 24 T cell receptor beta chains were sequenced from one sample in a study of cytomegalovirus exposure and HLA in healthy donors. In the PCR, 60 Vbeta and 13 Jbeta primers were used. Only in-frame clones appear in the TCRdb table, and some are missing; sequencing was by immunoSEQ multiplex PCR. The repertoire includes around 190,000 clones, over 75% of them detected once, and just under 3% sits in the top ten. The sequenced material came from PBMCs. The origin of the receptors is a young woman in good health and CMV-seronegative.

The genes are TRBV27 and TRBJ2-1; TRBD2 is a possible D gene (5 bases). The CDR3 consists of 14 residues. Germline V gene lookup returns CDR1 MNHEY and CDR2 SMNVEV (reference sequence). The germline V and J ends were trimmed by 2 bases and 0 bases, with 5 bases remaining between them. CDR3 amino acids: CASSLAGSYNEQFF. Here the CDR3 DNA reads TGTGCCAGCAGTTTAGCGGGCTCCTACAATGAGCAGTTCTTC.

This sequence joins TRBV19 and TRBJ2-5; D is unclear. The V and J ends lost 3 bases and 4 bases respectively, with 6 bases between them. CDR1 and CDR2 (germline): LNHDA, SQIVND (reference sequence). This CDR3 comprises 12 residues. The CDR3 DNA follows: TGTGCCAGTAGTATCCTCGGAGAGACCCAGTACTTC. This sequence encodes CASSILGETQYF.

This clone has only a few counts. J is TRBJ2-1 and V is TRBV7-9, with 12 bases aligning to TRBD2. CDR3 size: 17 residues. CDR1 and CDR2 from the germline V gene are SEHNR and FQNEAQ (reference sequence). Losses at the gene ends were 5 bases for V and 7 bases for J; bases not matched to a gene: 12. Here the CDR3 reads CASSHRFLAGGSNEQFF. The CDR3, as DNA: TGTGCCAGCAGCCACCGATTCCTAGCGGGAGGGTCGAATGAGCAGTTCTTC.

The chain links TRBV4-2 to TRBJ2-3, with TRBD2 as a possible D gene (5 bases). The CDR3 runs to 14 residues. V was clipped by 4 bases and J by 10 bases, with 18 bases between them. Per germline, CDR1 LGHNA and CDR2 YNFKEQ. CDR3 nucleotide sequence: TGTGCCAGCAGCCCCCTTCGCGGACGGACTGCGCAGTATTTT. This gives the protein CASSPLRGRTAQYF.

This clone was recorded a few times. The chain joins TRBV18 to TRBJ2-1; possibly TRBD2 for D (6 bases). Germline-derived CDR1 and CDR2 are KGHSH and LQKENI. This CDR3 is built from 12 residues. V was cut by 3 bases and J by 10 bases, with 10 bases left in between. The CDR3 spells CASSPEGWEQFF. CDR3 nucleotide sequence: TGTGCCAGCTCACCGGAGGGCTGGGAGCAGTTCTTC.

This rearrangement joins TRBV11-2 to TRBJ2-1; TRBD2 agrees at 8 bases. V dropped 2 bases and J dropped 0; count of bases not matched to a gene: 3. Germline loops: CDR1 SGHAT, CDR2 FQNNGV. The CDR3 is made up of 16 amino acids. Here the CDR3 reads CASSLSGGSSYNEQFF. In nucleotides, the CDR3 is TGTGCCAGCAGCTTAAGCGGGGGAAGCTCCTACAATGAGCAGTTCTTC.

This clone has only one observation. The rearrangement links TRBV2 to TRBJ1-3; D possibly corresponds to TRBD1 (6 bases). CDR3 length: 15 amino acids. The ends were cut back, 6 bases at V and 4 bases at J, with 16 bases in the middle. Germline CDR1 and CDR2: SNHLY and FYNNEI. CDR3 region: CASRQRQVLGNTIYF. CDR3 sequence (DNA): TGTGCCAGCAGGCAAAGACAGGTCTTGGGAAACACCATATATTTT.

This clone appeared a few times. The rearrangement uses TRBV27 and TRBJ1-1, with no clear D. The CDR3 is 13 amino acids. Germline V lookup: CDR1 MNHEY, CDR2 SMNVEV (reference sequence). Trimming shortened V by 2 bases and J by 7 bases, and 11 bases separated the two germline ends. The CDR3 region is CASSLGRKNEAFF. In DNA form, the CDR3 reads TGTGCCAGCAGTTTAGGCAGAAAGAATGAAGCTTTCTTT.

The sample holds a few counts of this clone. The gene calls are TRBV29-1 and TRBJ1-1, with D possibly TRBD1 on 6 matching bases. Per germline, CDR1 SQVTM and CDR2 ANQGSEA. The CDR3 length is 13 residues. V was pared by 7 bases and J by 5 bases, with 17 bases between. CDR3 nucleotides: TGCAGCGCCGTGGGGGGGCGAAGTACTGAAGCTTTCTTT. This gives the protein CSAVGGRSTEAFF.

This sequence joins TRBV5-1 and TRBJ2-5; D is unresolved. The CDR3 spans 15 residues. Germline CDR1 is SGHRS and CDR2 is YFSETQ. The V and J ends lost 0 bases and 2 bases respectively, with 11 bases between them. The CDR3 loop is CASSLAGGPQETQYF. The DNA of the CDR3 is TGCGCCAGCAGCTTGGCCGGTGGGCCTCAAGAGACCCAGTACTTC.

The genes are TRBV30 and TRBJ1-4; possibly TRBD1 for D (5 bases). Germline V gene data show CDR1 as GTSNPN and CDR2 as SVGIG (reference sequence). The CDR3 length is 13 residues. V lost 3 bases to trimming and J lost 5 bases, with 10 bases between them. This CDR3 reads CAWRTEGNEKLFF. The CDR3, as DNA: TGTGCCTGGAGGACAGAAGGAAATGAAAAACTGTTTTTT.

The V gene is TRBV10-3, the J gene TRBJ2-6; weak D call: TRBD2 (5 bases). V was trimmed by 0 bases and J by 4 bases, leaving 19 bases between them. The CDR3 runs 19 residues. Germline V gene lookup returns CDR1 ENHRY and CDR2 SYGVKD. CDR3 DNA sequence: TGTGCCATCAGTGAGTCACGGGCTCTAGGAGGTTCCGGGGCCAACGTCCTGACTTTC. As protein: CAISESRALGGSGANVLTF.

The chain carries TRBV11-3 and TRBJ2-5, with 7 positions matching TRBD2. The CDR3 has 15 amino acids. CDR1 is SGHNT, CDR2 YENEEA, per germline. Trimming at V came to 5 bases and at J to 4 bases, leaving 10 bases not matched to a gene. The chain's CDR3 is CASSPGGGPGETQYF. The CDR3, as DNA: TGTGCCAGCAGCCCCGGGGGAGGGCCGGGAGAGACCCAGTACTTC.

V usage is TRBV7-9 and J usage is TRBJ2-5, with D possibly TRBD1 on 6 matching bases. The CDR3 has 12 amino acids. Germline V gene data show CDR1 as SEHNR and CDR2 as FQNEAQ (reference sequence). V was clipped by 6 bases and J by 5 bases, with 10 bases between them. The CDR3 is CASRGGFETQYF. The CDR3 region has the DNA TGTGCCAGCAGAGGGGGTTTTGAGACCCAGTACTTC.

This clone appeared a few times. The gene calls are TRBV9 and TRBJ2-1; TRBD2 matches 7 bases. V shed 1 base, J shed 9 bases, and the junction held 4 bases outside the gene matches. The germline V gene has CDR1 SGDLS and CDR2 YYNGEE. This CDR3 is built from 13 residues. CDR3 DNA sequence: TGTGCCAGCAGCGTACCGAGCGGGGCTGAGCAGTTCTTC. Protein product: CASSVPSGAEQFF.

This CDR3 is CASNRGPLTGQETQYF. The CDR3 DNA sequence: TGTGCCAGCAACCGAGGCCCCTTGACAGGGCAAGAGACCCAGTACTTC. The J gene is TRBJ2-5, the V gene TRBV5-6, with 7 bases aligning to TRBD1. This CDR3 has 16 amino acids. J lost 2 bases, V lost 6 bases, and 13 bases had no gene match. Germline-derived CDR1 and CDR2 are SGHDT and YYEEEE.

The J gene is TRBJ2-3, the V gene TRBV9; TRBD2 agrees at 14 bases. With 2 bases clipped from V and 3 bases from J, the junction kept 11 bases outside the gene matches. Germline CDR1 reads SGDLS; CDR2 reads YYNGEE. CDR3 size: 19 residues. The CDR3 protein is CASSVDPGLAGEGTDTQYF. CDR3 bases: TGTGCCAGCAGCGTCGACCCGGGACTAGCGGGAGAGGGGACAGATACGCAGTATTTT.

This clone was seen a few times. The rearrangement uses TRBV5-6 and TRBJ2-7; possible D gene TRBD2, 6 bases. Trimming cost V 3 bases and J 0 bases, with 10 bases left between them. Per the germline V gene, CDR1 is SGHDT and CDR2 is YYEEEE. The length of the CDR3 is 14 residues. This chain's CDR3 is CASSSASVSYEQYF. As DNA, the CDR3 is TGTGCCAGCAGCTCCGCTAGCGTCTCCTACGAGCAGTACTTC.

This clone was counted a single time. The V call is TRBV5-1, the J call TRBJ1-1; TRBD1 might be the D (6 bases). The CDR3 is 14 residues long. Germline CDR1 is SGHRS and CDR2 is YFSETQ. With 9 bases removed from V and 0 bases from J, the gap between germline ends came to 15 bases. The CDR3 loop reads CATGLDSLNTEAFF. The CDR3 region has the DNA TGCGCCACCGGCCTGGACAGTTTGAACACTGAAGCTTTCTTT.

In its sample, this clone was seen a few times. This rearrangement joins TRBV29-1 to TRBJ1-3; 7 bases align to TRBD1. Germline loops: CDR1 SQVTM, CDR2 ANQGSEA. This CDR3 is 18 amino acids long. Trimming at V came to 4 bases and at J to 0 bases, leaving 15 bases not matched to a gene. The CDR3 sequence: CSVAVGARQGYSGNTIYF. The CDR3 DNA is TGCAGCGTTGCGGTGGGAGCGAGACAGGGTTACTCTGGAAACACCATATATTTT.

This chain joins TRBV4-2 and TRBJ2-2, with 8 nucleotides matching TRBD2. V lost 0 bases to trimming and J lost 1 base; unmatched junction nucleotides: 4. Per germline, CDR1 LGHNA and CDR2 YNFKEQ. The CDR3 has 17 amino acids. Here the CDR3 DNA reads TGTGCCAGCAGCCAAGAGTGGCTAGCGGGGAACACCGGGGAGCTGTTTTTT. Translation: CASSQEWLAGNTGELFF.

The chain uses TRBV29-1 and TRBJ2-3; 12 nucleotides align to TRBD2. Unmatched junction bases numbered 5, after V lost 4 bases and J lost 0 bases. CDR3 length equals 16 residues. Germline V gene data show CDR1 as SQVTM and CDR2 as ANQGSEA. The CDR3 sequence is CSVGGLAGSSTDTQYF. The CDR3 nucleotides read TGCAGCGTTGGCGGACTAGCGGGGTCTAGCACAGATACGCAGTATTTT.

The chain employs TRBV30 and TRBJ2-3, with D possibly being TRBD1 (5 bases). Germline CDR1 reads GTSNPN; CDR2 reads SVGIG (reference sequence). Trimming took 2 bases from V and 2 from J, leaving 17 bases between them. The CDR3 is 16 amino acids. This chain's CDR3 is CAWSPSPSTDTDTQYF. In nucleotides, the CDR3 is TGTGCCTGGAGTCCCTCGCCTTCGACAGACACAGATACGCAGTATTTT. Full variable domain (remainder filled in from reference TRBV30 and TRBJ2-3): SQTIHQWPATLVQPVGSPLSLECTVEGTSNPNLYWYRQAAGRGLQLLFYSVGIGQISSEVPQNLSASRPQDRQFILSSKKLLLSDSGFYLCAWSPSPSTDTDTQYFGPGTRLTVL.

This clone was seen only a few times. The chain couples TRBV27 to TRBJ2-1, with D unclear. V shed 6 bases and J shed 4 bases, with 22 bases lying between them. The CDR3 length is 17 residues. CDR1 MNHEY and CDR2 SMNVEV come from the germline V gene (reference sequence). The CDR3, as DNA: TGTGCCAGCAGCCCTGTCCTTCAGCGCCTTGGGTACAATGAGCAGTTCTTC. Protein sequence: CASSPVLQRLGYNEQFF.